A selection of T cell receptor beta chains follows, all from one sample in a study of blood T cells in healthy people across ages. TCRdb reanalysed the 5' RACE reads using MiXCR and keeps one entry per CDR3 protein. The sample has around 750,000 distinct CDR3 sequences; roughly 53% are singletons. Sequencing input: blood. These receptors were collected from a man older than 75 in good health. CDR3s include the opening cysteine and the closing phenylalanine or tryptophan. Fields, in order: D gene, V gene, CDR3 protein. A D gene is named only where the DNA matches it firmly.

d_gene: TRBD2; v_gene: TRBV7-2; CDR3aa: CASSPGMGLAGDGGLNEQFF
d_gene: NA; v_gene: TRBV12-3/TRBV12-4; CDR3aa: CASSSVPREYTF
d_gene: NA; v_gene: TRBV18; CDR3aa: CASSPPSTPNYGYTF
d_gene: NA; v_gene: TRBV20-1; CDR3aa: CSAHTALSNQPQHF
d_gene: TRBD1; v_gene: TRBV28; CDR3aa: CASRSDRGRHYEQYF
d_gene: NA; v_gene: TRBV20-1; CDR3aa: CSALGRSREGTNYGYTF
d_gene: TRBD2; v_gene: TRBV2; CDR3aa: CASRLAGAVSDTQYF
d_gene: NA; v_gene: TRBV3-1; CDR3aa: CASSRGVERAYEQYF
d_gene: TRBD2; v_gene: TRBV20-1; CDR3aa: CSARAPSGGNNEQFF
d_gene: NA; v_gene: TRBV20-1; CDR3aa: CSASPGTTVDTQYF
d_gene: TRBD1; v_gene: TRBV12-3/TRBV12-4; CDR3aa: CASSSGQAVNEKLFF
d_gene: NA; v_gene: TRBV2; CDR3aa: CASTPRDNSYEQYF
d_gene: NA; v_gene: TRBV7-9; CDR3aa: CASSFAGSRPTEAFF
d_gene: NA; v_gene: TRBV5-1; CDR3aa: CASSFRDSQETQYF
d_gene: NA; v_gene: TRBV2; CDR3aa: CASSNWDFLSADTQYF
d_gene: NA; v_gene: TRBV6-2/TRBV6-3; CDR3aa: CAVGLYEQYF
d_gene: NA; v_gene: TRBV24-1; CDR3aa: CATSSGVYEQYF
d_gene: NA; v_gene: TRBV20-1; CDR3aa: CSASRTADLTDTQYF
d_gene: NA; v_gene: TRBV29-1; CDR3aa: CSVEPGWDSYNEQFF
d_gene: TRBD1; v_gene: TRBV2; CDR3aa: CASSEAGQVTYEQYF
d_gene: NA; v_gene: TRBV3-1; CDR3aa: CASSQALGDNEQFF
d_gene: NA; v_gene: TRBV7-2; CDR3aa: CASSRGGGDEKLFF
d_gene: NA; v_gene: TRBV7-9; CDR3aa: CASSLGPSNGYTF
d_gene: TRBD2; v_gene: TRBV10-3; CDR3aa: CAISATSGRNNVQFF
d_gene: NA; v_gene: TRBV10-1; CDR3aa: CASSETSGVYEQYF
d_gene: NA; v_gene: TRBV19; CDR3aa: CASSIGAGGDEQYF
d_gene: TRBD1; v_gene: TRBV12-3/TRBV12-4; CDR3aa: CASSLAAGQGSAEAFF
d_gene: NA; v_gene: TRBV20-1; CDR3aa: CSAIEVRTAKNIQYF
d_gene: NA; v_gene: TRBV7-2; CDR3aa: CAGSPQGVNTEAFF
d_gene: TRBD2; v_gene: TRBV7-6; CDR3aa: CASSSAGTSGTDTQYF
d_gene: NA; v_gene: TRBV6-2/TRBV6-3; CDR3aa: CASGDTHRYAYF
d_gene: NA; v_gene: TRBV7-8; CDR3aa: CASSLTNAIYEQYF
d_gene: NA; v_gene: TRBV29-1; CDR3aa: CSDGDAGINTF
d_gene: NA; v_gene: TRBV5-1; CDR3aa: CASSLARRGNEKLFF
d_gene: NA; v_gene: TRBV5-1; CDR3aa: CASSLEGSKDSPLHF
d_gene: NA; v_gene: TRBV13; CDR3aa: CASSLASLTRRETQYF
d_gene: NA; v_gene: TRBV5-1; CDR3aa: CASSFGLGGPYEQYF
d_gene: NA; v_gene: TRBV29-1; CDR3aa: CSVDFPGFGEQYF
d_gene: NA; v_gene: TRBV30; CDR3aa: CAWSSRAFTFYEQYF
d_gene: NA; v_gene: TRBV11-2; CDR3aa: CASSGRTESSYEQYF
d_gene: TRBD2; v_gene: TRBV7-9; CDR3aa: CASSVARGRANIQYF
d_gene: TRBD1; v_gene: TRBV5-1; CDR3aa: CASSGTVALYGYTF
d_gene: TRBD2; v_gene: TRBV29-1; CDR3aa: CSVGGLAVQETQYF
d_gene: NA; v_gene: TRBV24-1; CDR3aa: CATSDLTLGVNEQFF
d_gene: TRBD1; v_gene: TRBV7-2; CDR3aa: CASSRQGIVNQPQHF